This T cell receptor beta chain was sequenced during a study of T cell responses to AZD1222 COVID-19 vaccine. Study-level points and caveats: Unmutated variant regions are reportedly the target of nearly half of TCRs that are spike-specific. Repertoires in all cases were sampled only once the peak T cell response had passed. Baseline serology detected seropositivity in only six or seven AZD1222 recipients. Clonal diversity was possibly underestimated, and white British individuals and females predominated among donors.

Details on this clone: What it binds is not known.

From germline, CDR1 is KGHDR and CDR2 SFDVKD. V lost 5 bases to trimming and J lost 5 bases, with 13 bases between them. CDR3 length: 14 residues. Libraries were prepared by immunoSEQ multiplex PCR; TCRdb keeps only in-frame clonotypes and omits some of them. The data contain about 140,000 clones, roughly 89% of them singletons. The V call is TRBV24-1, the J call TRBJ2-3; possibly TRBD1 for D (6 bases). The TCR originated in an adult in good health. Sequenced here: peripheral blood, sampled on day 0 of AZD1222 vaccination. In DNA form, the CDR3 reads TGTGCCACCAGTGCCCAATCACAGGGAGATACGCAGTATTTT. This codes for CATSAQSQGDTQYF.